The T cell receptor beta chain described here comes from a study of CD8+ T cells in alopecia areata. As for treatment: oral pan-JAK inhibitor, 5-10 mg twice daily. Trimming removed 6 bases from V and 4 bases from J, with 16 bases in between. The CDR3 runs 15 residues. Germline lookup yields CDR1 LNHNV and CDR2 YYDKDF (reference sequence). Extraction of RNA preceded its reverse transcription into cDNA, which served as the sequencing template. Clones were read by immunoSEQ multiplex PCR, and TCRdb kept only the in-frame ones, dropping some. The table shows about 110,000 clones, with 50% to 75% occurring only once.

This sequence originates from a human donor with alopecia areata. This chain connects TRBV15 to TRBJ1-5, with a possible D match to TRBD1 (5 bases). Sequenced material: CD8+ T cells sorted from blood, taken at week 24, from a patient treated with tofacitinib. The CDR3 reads CATSQEGWGNQPQHF. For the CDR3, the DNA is TGTGCCACCAGTCAGGAGGGGTGGGGAAATCAGCCCCAGCATTTT.